Following are 18 T cell receptor beta chains from one sample sequenced in a study of blood T cell repertoires in COVID-19. Profiled with immunoSEQ multiplex PCR; TCRdb holds only in-frame clones, not every one. Counted here are 160,000 or so clones, 80% to 90% occurring once; the ten biggest clones make up 1.5% to 2%. The material sequenced was peripheral blood. The receptor set was obtained from a woman between 50 and 59 years old with acute or convalescent COVID-19.

The rearrangement uses TRBV10-3 and TRBJ2-3, with 9 bases lining up with TRBD2. Germline V lookup: CDR1 ENHRY, CDR2 SYGVKD. Trimming took 6 bases from V and 5 from J; bases not matched to a gene: 6. This CDR3 has 14 residues. CDR3 in amino acids: CAISRTSVGDTQYF. In nucleotides, the CDR3 is TGTGCCATCAGCCGGACTAGCGTTGGAGATACGCAGTATTTT.

The chain links TRBV7-2 to TRBJ1-3, with a possible D match to TRBD1 (5 bases). The CDR3 contains 15 residues. The germline V and J ends were trimmed by 9 bases and 1 base, with 16 bases remaining between them. Germline V gives CDR1 SGHTA, CDR2 FQGNSA. In DNA, the CDR3 is TGTGCCAGTAACACTGGGGGGAGGTCTGGAAACACCATATATTTT. Amino acids: CASNTGGRSGNTIYF.

This sequence joins TRBV10-3 and TRBJ2-2; TRBD1 is a possible D gene (5 bases). The CDR3 has 14 residues. Germline V gives CDR1 ENHRY, CDR2 SYGVKD. Trimming took off 3 bases at V and 6 bases at J, with 11 bases between the two ends. CDR3 amino acids: CAISEQVRAGELFF. The CDR3 bases are TGTGCCATCAGTGAACAGGTCAGGGCCGGGGAGCTGTTTTTT.

The chain recombines TRBV2 with TRBJ2-3; maybe TRBD2 (5 bases). Trimming shortened V by 10 bases and J by 5 bases, and 10 bases separated the two germline ends. The CDR3 contains 11 residues. The V gene's germline CDR1 is SNHLY and CDR2 FYNNEI. The CDR3 DNA reads as TGTGCCACCCTAGCAGTAGATACGCAGTATTTT. Translation gives CATLAVDTQYF.

The genes are TRBV7-2 and TRBJ1-2, with a weak D call TRBD1 (6 bases). Trimming cost V 3 bases and J 5 bases, with 13 bases left between them. CDR1 is SGHTA and CDR2 is FQGNSA in the germline V gene. This CDR3 contains 14 residues. The CDR3 sequence is CASSFGQQGYGYTF. The CDR3, as DNA: TGTGCCAGCAGCTTTGGACAGCAGGGATATGGCTACACCTTC.

V gene TRBV21-1 combines with J gene TRBJ2-1; TRBD1 is the table's D call and was not checked against the DNA. TRBV21-1 is a recognized pseudogene. The CDR3 has 13 residues. CDR3 loop: CASTRTGDNEQFF. DNA for the CDR3: TGTGCCAGCACCAGGACAGGTGACAATGAGCAGTTCTTC.

The chain combines TRBV7-9 with TRBJ1-3; D is unclear. Germline V gene data show CDR1 as SEHNR and CDR2 as FQNEAQ (reference sequence). CDR3 length: 16 residues. V dropped 5 bases and J dropped 0 bases, with 14 bases sitting between them. The chain's CDR3 is CASSGLLGSSGNTIYF. The DNA for the CDR3 is TGTGCCAGCAGCGGCTTGTTGGGGAGCTCTGGAAACACCATATATTTT.

The chain couples TRBV10-3 to TRBJ2-5; TRBD2 agrees at 8 bases. J lost 4 bases, V lost 4 bases, and 5 bases had no gene match. The CDR3 sequence is 14 residues long. Germline loops: CDR1 ENHRY, CDR2 SYGVKD. Written as DNA, the CDR3 is TGTGCCATCAGTGCAGTCGGGGGGGGAGAGACCCAGTACTTC. Protein sequence: CAISAVGGGETQYF.

The rearrangement links TRBV18 to TRBJ2-7, with a possible D match to TRBD2 (5 bases). This CDR3 spans 15 amino acids. The germline gives CDR1 KGHSH, CDR2 LQKENI. V gave up 5 bases and J gave up 4 bases, with 18 bases separating them. CDR3 nucleotide sequence: TGTGCCAGCTCAGTAGCCACTCCCTCGGGGTACGAGCAGTACTTC. Protein: CASSVATPSGYEQYF.

This chain uses TRBV5-4 with TRBJ1-2, with 12 positions matching TRBD1. This CDR3 region has 17 residues. The V and J ends lost 4 bases and 1 base, in that order; junction bases with no gene match: 8. Germline V gives CDR1 SGHNT, CDR2 YYREEE (reference sequence). CDR3 loop: CASSPGTGGHGNYGYTF. The DNA of the CDR3 is TGTGCCAGCAGCCCCGGGACAGGGGGCCATGGTAACTATGGCTACACCTTC. The whole variable domain, filled in from reference TRBV5-4 and TRBJ1-2, reads ETGVTQSPTHLIKTRGQQVTLRCSSQSGHNTVSWYQQALGQGPQFIFQYYREEENGRGNFPPRFSGLQFPNYSSELNVNALELDDSALYLCASSPGTGGHGNYGYTFGSGTRLTVV.

The CDR3: CASSIPGLAYNEQFF. CDR3 nucleotides: TGTGCCAGTAGTATCCCAGGCTTAGCCTACAATGAGCAGTTCTTC. This chain connects TRBV19 to TRBJ2-1; D is undetermined. The CDR3 runs to 15 residues. From germline, CDR1 is LNHDA and CDR2 SQIVND (reference sequence). Between the trimmed V and J ends, which lost 3 bases and 2 bases, there was a span of 11 bases.

This clone was seen just once. This chain uses TRBV9 with TRBJ1-3, with D perhaps TRBD1 (6 bases). The CDR3 has 17 residues. Looked up from germline, CDR1 is SGDLS and CDR2 is YYNGEE. V shed 3 bases and J shed 1 base, with 17 bases lying between them. In DNA form, the CDR3 reads TGTGCCAGCAGCGGACGACAGGTGGGGTGGTCTGGAAACACCATATATTTT. It is translated as CASSGRQVGWSGNTIYF.

V is TRBV10-3 and J is TRBJ2-5; 9 nucleotides line up with TRBD1. After removal of 4 bases from V and 5 bases from J, the junction contained 8 bases not matched to a gene. Germline CDR1 is ENHRY and CDR2 is SYGVKD. The CDR3 runs 15 residues. Written as DNA, the CDR3 is TGTGCCATCAGTGGACGGGACAGGGCCTTTGAGACCCAGTACTTC. Protein: CAISGRDRAFETQYF.

This clone has only a few counts. The chain uses TRBV7-2 and TRBJ1-3; D uncertain. The germline V gene encodes CDR1 SGHTA and CDR2 FQGNSA. Trimming removed 6 bases at V and 0 bases at J, with 9 bases between. The CDR3 spans 14 residues. CDR3 residues: CASRPQASGNTIYF. DNA of the CDR3: TGTGCCAGCAGACCGCAGGCCTCTGGAAACACCATATATTTT.

The rearrangement joins TRBV9 to TRBJ2-7; 8 bases line up with TRBD2. The V segment lost 1 base and the J segment 5 bases; nucleotides outside the gene matches: 8. The CDR3 runs to 15 residues. The germline gives CDR1 SGDLS, CDR2 YYNGEE. CDR3 coding DNA: TGTGCCAGCAGCGTACGGGAGGGGTGGTATGACGAGCAGTACTTC. As protein: CASSVREGWYDEQYF. The complete variable domain, with remaining parts taken from reference TRBV9 and TRBJ2-7, reads DSGVTQTPKHLITATGQRVTLRCSPRSGDLSVYWYQQSLDQGLQFLIQYYNGEERAKGNILERFSAQQFPDLHSELNLSSLELGDSALYFCASSVREGWYDEQYFGPGTRLTVT.

The rearrangement links TRBV15 to TRBJ1-1; D possibly corresponds to TRBD1 (5 bases). Trimming took off 4 bases at V and 1 base at J, with 19 bases between the two ends. From germline, CDR1 is LNHNV and CDR2 YYDKDF (reference sequence). CDR3 length: 17 residues. The CDR3 DNA follows: TGTGCCACCAGCACCCAATATACGGGACTCCGGAACACTGAAGCTTTCTTT. Translated: CATSTQYTGLRNTEAFF.

The V call is TRBV6-5, the J call TRBJ1-1; D gene ambiguous. Trimming removed 2 bases at V and 7 bases at J, with 14 bases between. The CDR3 length is 14 residues. Germline CDR1 is MNHEY and CDR2 is SVGAGI. CDR3 DNA sequence: TGTGCCAGCAGTTACGGAGGGCGGGAGGGTGAAGCTTTCTTT. Amino acids: CASSYGGREGEAFF.

The V and J genes are TRBV28 and TRBJ2-7, with TRBD2 matching over 7 bases. With V trimmed by 5 bases and J by 4 bases, 11 bases remained unmatched. This CDR3 contains 15 residues. CDR1 is MDHEN, CDR2 SYDVKM, per germline. CDR3 DNA: TGTGCCAGCAGTACTGGGGGGGAGGGCTCTTACGAGCAGTACTTC. This encodes CASSTGGEGSYEQYF.